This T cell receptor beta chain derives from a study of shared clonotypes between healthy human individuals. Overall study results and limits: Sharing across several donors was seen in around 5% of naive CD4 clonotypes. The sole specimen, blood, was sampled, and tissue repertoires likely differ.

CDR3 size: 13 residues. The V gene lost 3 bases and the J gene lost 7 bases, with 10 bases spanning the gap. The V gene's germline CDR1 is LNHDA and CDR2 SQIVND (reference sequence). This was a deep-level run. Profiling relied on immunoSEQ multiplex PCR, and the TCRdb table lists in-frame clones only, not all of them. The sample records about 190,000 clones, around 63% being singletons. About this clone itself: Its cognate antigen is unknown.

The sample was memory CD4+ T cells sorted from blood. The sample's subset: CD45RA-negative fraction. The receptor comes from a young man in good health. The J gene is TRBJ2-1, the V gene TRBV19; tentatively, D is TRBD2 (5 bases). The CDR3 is CASSIRAENEQFF. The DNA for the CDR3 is TGTGCCAGTAGTATCAGAGCGGAGAATGAGCAGTTCTTC.